This T cell receptor (beta chain) emerged from a study of Ad26.COV2.S vaccination and SARS-CoV-2 variants. Described treatment: some 20 received Ad26.COV2.S at low or high dose, single or two shots; about five received placebo; per-sample allocation not given. Samples came from day 63 after the first vaccine or placebo injection. It was an adult aged 18-55 years in Boston who was the donor. Clones were sequenced by immunoSEQ multiplex PCR, and TCRdb holds only the in-frame ones, with some missing. The table shows fewer than 800,000 clones, with about 89% occurring only once. Study-wide results and limits: Compared with placebo recipients, vaccine recipients had higher spike-specific TCR breadth. In vaccinated individuals, spike-specific CD8+ and CD4+ T cell responses reportedly displayed substantial breadth. Similar non-spike TCR breadth was observed in recipients of vaccine and of placebo.

About this clone: What it binds is not known.

CDR3 length: 16 residues. Trimming left V 0 bases short and J 8 bases short, with 16 bases between. The germline CDR1 and CDR2 sequences are LGHNA and YNFKEQ. The chain has TRBV4-2 and TRBJ1-4; tentative D call: TRBD1 (5 bases). This receptor was taken from a person between 18 and 60 years old who received the Ad26.COV2.S COVID-19 vaccine or a placebo. Here the sequenced sample was peripheral blood, taken in a trial of Ad26.COV2.S vaccine versus placebo. The CDR3 protein is CASSQDIGEGYEKLFF. CDR3 DNA: TGTGCCAGCAGCCAAGATATCGGGGAGGGGTACGAAAAACTGTTTTTT.